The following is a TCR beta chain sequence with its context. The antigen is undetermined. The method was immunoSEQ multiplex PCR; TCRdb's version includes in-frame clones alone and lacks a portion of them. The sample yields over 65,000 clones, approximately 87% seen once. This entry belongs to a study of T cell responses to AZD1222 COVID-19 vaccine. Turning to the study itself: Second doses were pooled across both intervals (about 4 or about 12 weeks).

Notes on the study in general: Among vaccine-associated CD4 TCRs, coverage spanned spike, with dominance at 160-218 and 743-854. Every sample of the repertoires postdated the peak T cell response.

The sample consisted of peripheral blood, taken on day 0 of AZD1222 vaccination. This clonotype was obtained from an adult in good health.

CDR3 sequence: CASRTSGGTETQYF. DNA for the CDR3: TGCGCCAGCAGGACTAGCGGAGGGACAGAGACCCAGTACTTC. The chain carries TRBV5-1 and TRBJ2-5, with 9 positions matching TRBD2. Germline values: CDR1 SGHRS, CDR2 YFSETQ. The CDR3 covers 14 residues. J was trimmed by 4 bases and V by 5 bases; bases with no gene match: 6. The full variable domain, completed using reference TRBV5-1 and TRBJ2-5, is KAGVTQTPRYLIKTRGQQVTLSCSPISGHRSVSWYQQTPGQGLQFLFEYFSETQRNKGNFPGRFSGRQFSNSRSEMNVSTLELGDSALYLCASRTSGGTETQYFGPGTRLLVL.